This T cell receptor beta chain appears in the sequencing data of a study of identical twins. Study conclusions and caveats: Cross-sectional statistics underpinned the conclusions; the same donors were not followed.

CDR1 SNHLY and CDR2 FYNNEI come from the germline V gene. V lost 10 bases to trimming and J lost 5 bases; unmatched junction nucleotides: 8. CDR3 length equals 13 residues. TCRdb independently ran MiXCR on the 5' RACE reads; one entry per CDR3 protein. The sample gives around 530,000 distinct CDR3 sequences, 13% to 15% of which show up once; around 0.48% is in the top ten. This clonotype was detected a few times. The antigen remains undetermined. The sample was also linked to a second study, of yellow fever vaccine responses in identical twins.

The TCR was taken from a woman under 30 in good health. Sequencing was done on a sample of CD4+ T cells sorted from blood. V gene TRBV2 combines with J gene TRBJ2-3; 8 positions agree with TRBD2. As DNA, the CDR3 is TGTGCCACAAAGATAGCGGGGAGAGATACGCAGTATTTT. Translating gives CATKIAGRDTQYF.